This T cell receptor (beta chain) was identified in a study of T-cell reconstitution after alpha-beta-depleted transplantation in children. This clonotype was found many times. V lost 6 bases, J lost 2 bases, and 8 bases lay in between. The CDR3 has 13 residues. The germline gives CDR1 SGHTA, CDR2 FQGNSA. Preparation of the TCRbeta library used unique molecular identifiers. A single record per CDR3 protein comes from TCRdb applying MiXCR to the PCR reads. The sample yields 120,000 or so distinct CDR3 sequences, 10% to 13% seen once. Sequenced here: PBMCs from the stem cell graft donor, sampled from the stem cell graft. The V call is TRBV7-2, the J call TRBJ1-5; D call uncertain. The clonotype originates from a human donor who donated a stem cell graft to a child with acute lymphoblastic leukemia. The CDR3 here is CASSYSGNQPQHF. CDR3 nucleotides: TGTGCCAGCAGTTATAGCGGCAATCAGCCCCAGCATTTT.